The next 29 T cell receptor beta chains were all read from a single sample in a study of Graves' ophthalmopathy and Graves' hyperthyroidism. Amplification of the TCR beta CDR3 regions used RNA transcripts (as template). In the first round, RT-PCR was carried out with HTBI primers, and a multiplex PCR formed the second round. TCRdb reprocessed the multiplex PCR reads with MiXCR, giving one entry per CDR3 protein. The table has some 150,000 distinct CDR3 sequences, just under 40% seen once. The sample consisted of peripheral blood. Receptor source: a man younger than 45 with Graves' ophthalmopathy.

Of note for this clonotype: Sequence at one end of the junction differs from germline and may be a read error. The chain employs TRBV24-1 and TRBJ2-6; 7 bases align to TRBD1. This CDR3 is built from 16 residues. The germline V gene encodes CDR1 KGHDR and CDR2 SFDVKD. CDR3 region: CATEGQSYSGANVMAF. CDR3 in DNA: TGTGCCACCGAGGGACAGAGTTACTCTGGGGCCAACGTCATGGCTTTC.

J is TRBJ2-5 and V is TRBV20-1; D gene unclear. The germline V gene has CDR1 DFQATT and CDR2 SNEGSKA (reference sequence). The CDR3 loop spans 15 amino acids. The V end lost 2 bases, the J end lost 2 bases, and 15 bases lay between the germline ends. CDR3 region: CSARPFLGSQETQYF. CDR3 nucleotide sequence: TGCAGTGCTAGACCCTTCCTGGGGTCTCAAGAGACCCAGTACTTC.

The sample holds many counts of this clonotype. The CDR3 here is CASSYSRPGTSGRASYEQYF. The CDR3 coding sequence is TGTGCCAGCAGTTACTCGAGACCCGGGACTAGCGGGAGGGCCTCTTACGAGCAGTACTTC. The chain joins TRBV6-6 to TRBJ2-7, with 16 bases fitting TRBD2. After removal of 0 bases from V and 4 bases from J, the junction contained 12 bases not matched to a gene. This CDR3 spans 20 amino acids. Germline V CDR1 and CDR2: MNHNY, SVGAGI (reference sequence).

CDR3 bases: TGTGCCAGCAGCTCCCGGACCGGGACAGGGGCCGGGAGATGGACCGGGGAGCTGTTTTTT. It codes for CASSSRTGTGAGRWTGELFF. This chain uses TRBV7-1 with TRBJ2-2; 10 nucleotides line up with TRBD1. TRBV7-1 is an ORF, with its function uncertain. The junction had 18 bases not matched to a gene; V was cut back by 3 bases and J by 5 bases. This CDR3 comprises 20 residues.

The chain couples TRBV28 to TRBJ2-5, with 8 bases that match TRBD2. Germline assignment: CDR1 MDHEN and CDR2 SYDVKM. The CDR3 has 16 amino acids. Trimming took 3 bases from V and 4 from J; bases not matched to a gene: 10. In nucleotides, the CDR3 is TGTGCCAGCAGTTTGCCGAGGACTAGCTCTGTAGAGACCCAGTACTTC. Its protein product is CASSLPRTSSVETQYF. Looking up the rest from reference TRBV28 and TRBJ2-5 gives the full variable domain: DVKVTQSSRYLVKRTGEKVFLECVQDMDHENMFWYRQDPGLGLRLIYFSYDVKMKEKGDIPEGYSVSREKKERFSLILESASTNQTSMYLCASSLPRTSSVETQYFGPGTRLLVL.

The V gene is TRBV15, the J gene TRBJ2-5, with D maybe TRBD2 (6 bases). Germline-derived CDR1 and CDR2 are LNHNV and YYDKDF (reference sequence). Trimming removed 2 bases at V and 5 bases at J, with 18 bases between. The CDR3 consists of 16 residues. The CDR3 region has the DNA TGTGCCACCAGCAGATATCCCGGGACTTTGAGTGAGACCCAGTACTTC. Its protein is CATSRYPGTLSETQYF. The full variable domain, completed using reference TRBV15 and TRBJ2-5, is DAMVIQNPRYQVTQFGKPVTLSCSQTLNHNVMYWYQQKSSQAPKLLFHYYDKDFNNEADTPDNFQSRRPNTSFCFLDIRSPGLGDTAMYLCATSRYPGTLSETQYFGPGTRLLVL.

This clonotype was seen many times. V usage is TRBV6-1 and J usage is TRBJ1-3; the D is unclear. The CDR3 is 14 residues long. Looked up from germline, CDR1 is MNHNS and CDR2 is SASEGT. V was pared by 4 bases and J by 0 bases, with 7 bases between. The CDR3 spells CASSVGGSGNTIYF. The CDR3 DNA follows: TGTGCCAGCAGTGTAGGAGGCTCTGGAAACACCATATATTTT.

The chain couples TRBV6-1 to TRBJ2-7, with 7 bases that match TRBD1. With 5 bases clipped from V and 4 bases from J, the junction kept 8 bases outside the gene matches. Germline V lookup: CDR1 MNHNS, CDR2 SASEGT. This CDR3 has 14 amino acids. The CDR3 DNA sequence: TGTGCCAGCAGTAGGGACAGAGCAAGATACGAGCAGTACTTC. This gives the protein CASSRDRARYEQYF.

The chain combines TRBV6-2 or TRBV6-3 with TRBJ2-2, with D perhaps given as TRBD1 or TRBD2 (6 bases each). The germline gives CDR1 MNHEY, CDR2 SVGEGT. V was pared by 6 bases and J by 5 bases, with 19 bases between. The CDR3 runs 16 residues. CDR3 residues: CASSAMGGLTTGELFF. The CDR3 DNA reads TGTGCCAGCAGCGCGATGGGGGGCCTAACGACCGGGGAGCTGTTTTTT.

This clonotype was observed many times. The gene calls are TRBV28 and TRBJ2-7; a possible D gene is TRBD1 (6 bases). The CDR3 length is 14 residues. V lost 6 bases to trimming and J lost 0 bases, with 12 bases between them. CDR1 and CDR2 from the germline V gene are MDHEN and SYDVKM. The CDR3 protein is CASSPGTHSYEQYF. CDR3 bases: TGTGCCAGCAGCCCCGGGACACACTCCTACGAGCAGTACTTC.

This clonotype was seen repeatedly, ten times or more. The gene calls are TRBV18 and TRBJ2-1, with 7 positions matching TRBD2. CDR1 is KGHSH and CDR2 is LQKENI in the germline V gene. V lost 0 bases and J lost 4; bases outside the gene matches: 3. This CDR3 contains 15 residues. CDR3 coding DNA: TGTGCCAGCTCACCACCGACGGGAGGTTACAATGAGCAGTTCTTC. Its protein product is CASSPPTGGYNEQFF.

This clonotype was recorded at least ten times. This chain joins TRBV6-1 and TRBJ2-7; 8 nucleotides line up with TRBD1. CDR1 is MNHNS and CDR2 is SASEGT in the germline V gene. The J segment lost 7 bases and the V segment lost 6 bases, leaving 17 bases of the junction unmatched. The CDR3 contains 16 residues. The CDR3 nucleotides are TGTGCCAGCAGCCGCACCGCCGGGACAGGACGGTGGGAGCAGTACTTC. It specifies CASSRTAGTGRWEQYF.

This clonotype was seen just once. The chain combines TRBV20-1 with TRBJ2-7, with 8 positions matching TRBD1. Per germline, CDR1 DFQATT and CDR2 SNEGSKA (reference sequence). There are 15 residues in the CDR3. Trimming took 0 bases from V and 2 from J; bases not matched to a gene: 6. As DNA, the CDR3 is TGCAGTGCTAGAGAACCGGGACAGGACGCCTACGAGCAGTACTTC. Translating gives CSAREPGQDAYEQYF.

This clonotype came up many times. The chain couples TRBV19 to TRBJ1-3; a weak D match, TRBD1 (5 bases). Germline assignment: CDR1 LNHDA and CDR2 SQIVND (reference sequence). This CDR3 is 14 amino acids long. Trimming stripped 4 bases from V and 4 bases from J, with 11 bases between. CDR3 region: CASSTRGVGNTIYF. The DNA of the CDR3 is TGTGCCAGTAGTACCCGGGGGGTAGGAAACACCATATATTTT.

The J gene is TRBJ1-1, the V gene TRBV6-2 or TRBV6-3; perhaps TRBD1 as D (5 bases). Per the germline V gene, CDR1 is MNHEY and CDR2 is SVGEGT. The CDR3 runs 16 residues. Trimming took 5 bases from V and 4 from J, leaving 20 bases between them. The CDR3 region is CASSPLRPTVRTEAFF. The CDR3 region has the DNA TGTGCCAGCAGTCCTCTCCGCCCGACAGTCCGCACTGAAGCTTTCTTT.

The chain couples TRBV6-2 or TRBV6-3 to TRBJ1-1; maybe TRBD1 (6 bases). V was shortened by 6 bases and J by 0 bases, with 11 bases between the two germline ends. CDR1 and CDR2 from the germline V gene are MNHEY and SVGEGT. The CDR3 extends over 14 amino acids. CDR3 bases: TGTGCCAGCAGGACCGACAGGCTGAACACTGAAGCTTTCTTT. Translated: CASRTDRLNTEAFF.

This clonotype showed up many times. V is TRBV12-3 or TRBV12-4 and J is TRBJ1-5; D is perhaps TRBD1 (5 bases). Deletions cut 4 bases from V and 7 bases from J, with 11 bases between. This CDR3 is built from 13 residues. In DNA, the CDR3 is TGTGCCAGCAGTTCAGGGTGGGGACAGCCCCAGCATTTT. The encoded protein is CASSSGWGQPQHF.

This clonotype was counted many times. V gene TRBV6-1 combines with J gene TRBJ1-3; D is perhaps TRBD1 (5 bases). Germline V gene sequence: CDR1 MNHNS, CDR2 SASEGT. The CDR3 runs 15 residues. The V end lost 5 bases, the J end lost 0 bases, and 11 bases lay between the germline ends. The CDR3 spells CASSTGTFSGNTIYF. CDR3 DNA sequence: TGTGCCAGCAGTACCGGGACTTTCTCTGGAAACACCATATATTTT.

The V call is TRBV4-3, the J call TRBJ2-7, with a weak D call TRBD1 (5 bases). Trimming pared 0 bases from V and 4 bases from J, leaving 13 bases between. The CDR3 covers 15 residues. Germline assignment: CDR1 LGHNA and CDR2 YSLEER. For the CDR3, the DNA is TGCGCCAGCAGCCAAGATCGAGATACAGGTTACGAGCAGTACTTC. This encodes CASSQDRDTGYEQYF.

This sequence joins TRBV12-3 or TRBV12-4 and TRBJ1-3; D is undetermined. There are 13 residues in the CDR3. Trimming pared 5 bases from V and 4 bases from J, leaving 9 bases between. DNA for the CDR3: TGTGCCAGCAGTGAGACCGAAGGAAACACCATATATTTT. Translation gives CASSETEGNTIYF.

With respect to this clonotype: At one of its ends the junction is not consistent with the germline gene, which may arise from a read error. CDR3 DNA sequence: TGTGCCATCAGTGAAGCGGACAGGGCGGCCTACGAGCAGTACTTC. Encoded protein: CAISEADRAAYEQYF. The gene calls are TRBV6-1 and TRBJ2-7; 8 bases fit TRBD1. The CDR3 runs to 15 residues. CDR1 and CDR2 from the germline V gene are MNHNS and SASEGT.

The chain uses TRBV11-2 and TRBJ2-7; 15 bases are shared with TRBD2. The junction had 10 bases not matched to a gene; V was cut back by 5 bases and J by 5 bases. The germline CDR1 and CDR2 sequences are SGHAT and FQNNGV. This CDR3 region has 17 residues. DNA for the CDR3: TGTGCCAGCAGCCGGACTAGCGGGAGGGCCGACTGGGACGAGCAGTACTTC. Translating gives CASSRTSGRADWDEQYF.

This clonotype occurred many times. The chain joins TRBV27 to TRBJ2-2; D is unresolved. The CDR3 contains 15 residues. Germline V gene data show CDR1 as MNHEY and CDR2 as SMNVEV (reference sequence). Between the trimmed V and J ends, which lost 0 bases and 1 base, there was a span of 6 bases. DNA for the CDR3: TGTGCCAGCAGTTTATCTAGGGTGAACACCGGGGAGCTGTTTTTT. Translation gives CASSLSRVNTGELFF.

This clonotype was detected many times. This chain uses TRBV4-1 with TRBJ1-1, with D possibly matching TRBD1 (6 bases). This CDR3 is built from 16 residues. Trimming took off 4 bases at V and 6 bases at J, with 21 bases between the two ends. Germline values: CDR1 MGHRA, CDR2 YSYEKL. The CDR3 nucleotides are TGCGCCAGCAGCCCTATTTACAGGGAAGGGCGCGCTGAAGCTTTCTTT. It translates to CASSPIYREGRAEAFF.

This clonotype was observed a few times. This chain connects TRBV6-1 to TRBJ1-2, with D perhaps TRBD1 (6 bases). This CDR3 is 16 amino acids long. Between the trimmed V and J ends, which lost 6 bases and 2 bases, there was a span of 19 bases. The germline gives CDR1 MNHNS, CDR2 SASEGT. CDR3 region: CASRGWDTRKNYGYTF. Here the CDR3 DNA reads TGTGCCAGCAGGGGTTGGGACACCAGAAAGAACTATGGCTACACCTTC.

This clonotype was recorded only once. The chain employs TRBV5-1 and TRBJ1-1, with 9 bases aligning to TRBD1. The CDR3 is made up of 14 amino acids. The germline V gene encodes CDR1 SGHRS and CDR2 YFSETQ. Unmatched junction bases numbered 5, after V lost 3 bases and J lost 5 bases. Here the CDR3 reads CASSSTGGRTEAFF. CDR3 in DNA: TGCGCCAGCAGCTCGACAGGGGGAAGAACTGAAGCTTTCTTT.

V gene TRBV15 combines with J gene TRBJ2-3, with D possibly matching TRBD2 (6 bases). The CDR3 is 16 residues long. Germline CDR1 LNHNV, CDR2 YYDKDF (reference sequence). V shed 4 bases and J shed 0 bases, with 14 bases lying between them. As DNA, the CDR3 is TGTGCCACCAGCAACCCTAGCGCGTGGAGCACAGATACGCAGTATTTT. Translation: CATSNPSAWSTDTQYF.

This chain links TRBV5-1 with TRBJ1-6, with 8 bases that match TRBD1. Germline loops: CDR1 SGHRS, CDR2 YFSETQ. This CDR3 has 19 amino acids. The ends lost 0 bases at V and 5 bases at J; junction bases unmatched: 13. Written as DNA, the CDR3 is TGCGCCAGCAGCTTGGCCGGGACAGGAGTCCCCAACGATAATTCACCCCTCCACTTT. This sequence encodes CASSLAGTGVPNDNSPLHF.

This clonotype has a count of ten or more. V gene TRBV30 combines with J gene TRBJ2-7; D assignment may be TRBD1 or TRBD2 (5 bases each). The V end lost 0 bases, the J end lost 6 bases, and 9 bases lay between the germline ends. Germline lookup yields CDR1 GTSNPN and CDR2 SVGIG (reference sequence). The length of the CDR3 is 12 residues. The CDR3 DNA reads as TGTGCCTGGAGTGTGTTGGGGGTCGAGCAGTACTTC. It codes for CAWSVLGVEQYF.